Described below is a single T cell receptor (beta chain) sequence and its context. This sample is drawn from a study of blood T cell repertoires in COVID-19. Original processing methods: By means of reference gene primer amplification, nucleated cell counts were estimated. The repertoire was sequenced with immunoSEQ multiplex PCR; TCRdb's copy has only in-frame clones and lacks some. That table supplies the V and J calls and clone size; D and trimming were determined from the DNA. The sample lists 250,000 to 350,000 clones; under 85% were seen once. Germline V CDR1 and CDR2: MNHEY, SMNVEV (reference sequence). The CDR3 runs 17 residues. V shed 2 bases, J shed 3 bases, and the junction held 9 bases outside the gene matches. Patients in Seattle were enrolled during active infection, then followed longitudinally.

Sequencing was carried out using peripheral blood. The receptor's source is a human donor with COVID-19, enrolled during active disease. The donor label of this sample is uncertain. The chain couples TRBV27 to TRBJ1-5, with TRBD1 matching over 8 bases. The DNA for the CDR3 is TGTGCCAGCAGTTTAAGAAAGGACAGGGTGTACAATCAGCCCCAGCATTTT. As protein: CASSLRKDRVYNQPQHF.